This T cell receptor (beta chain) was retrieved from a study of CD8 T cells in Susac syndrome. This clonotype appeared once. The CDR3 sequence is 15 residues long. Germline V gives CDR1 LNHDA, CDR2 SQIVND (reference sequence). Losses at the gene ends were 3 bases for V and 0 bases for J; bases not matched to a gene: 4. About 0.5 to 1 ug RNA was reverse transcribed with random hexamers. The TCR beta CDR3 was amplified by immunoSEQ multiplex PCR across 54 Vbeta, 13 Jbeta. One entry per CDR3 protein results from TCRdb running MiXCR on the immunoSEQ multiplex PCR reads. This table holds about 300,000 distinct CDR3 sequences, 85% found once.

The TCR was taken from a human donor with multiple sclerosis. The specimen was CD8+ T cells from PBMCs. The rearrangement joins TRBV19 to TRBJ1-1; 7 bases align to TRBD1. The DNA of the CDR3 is TGTGCCAGTAGTATGGCTCAGGGGGTGAACACTGAAGCTTTCTTT. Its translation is CASSMAQGVNTEAFF.